The clone carrying this T cell receptor (beta chain) was recorded a few times. V lost 4 bases and J 8 bases, leaving 19 bases between the germline ends. This CDR3 comprises 15 residues. Germline V lookup: CDR1 SGHRS, CDR2 YFSETQ. This entry comes from a study of CD8 T cells in ankylosing spondylitis. Making use of molecular barcodes, quantitative 5'-RACE generated TCR beta libraries. TCRdb reprocessed the 5' RACE reads via MiXCR and lists one record per CDR3 protein. Of 100,000 to 150,000 distinct CDR3 sequences listed, roughly a tenth are singletons. Sequencing was performed on blood, either unsorted or a sorted T cell fraction (not recorded which). The receptor was isolated from a male donor with ankylosing spondylitis or in good health (not recorded which). The genes are TRBV5-1 and TRBJ2-4; D assignment may be TRBD1 or TRBD2 (5 bases each). The CDR3 is CASSPQGTKGDIQYF. In DNA, the CDR3 is TGCGCCAGCAGCCCACAAGGGACCAAGGGCGACATTCAGTACTTC.